This T cell receptor beta chain was profiled in a study of neurological immune-mediated disorders. The output of every sequencing run exceeded 190 million TCR-beta sequences, derived from 15-18 subjects. TCRdb analysed the 5' RACE reads with MiXCR anew, one entry per CDR3 protein. Found here are over 35,000 distinct CDR3 sequences, 2.5% of them singletons; the top ten hold 2% to 3%. This clonotype was counted at least ten times. Germline assignment: CDR1 DFQATT and CDR2 SNEGSKA (reference sequence). The length of the CDR3 is 14 residues. V was cut by 6 bases and J by 5 bases, with 19 bases left in between. Preparation of the unsorted libraries drew on 2 million PBMCs stored at -80 C.

The chain uses TRBV20-1 and TRBJ2-5, with D perhaps TRBD1 or TRBD2 (5 bases each). The clonotype comes from a man in his forties or fifties with multiple sclerosis. Material for sequencing was PBMCs. The CDR3 is CSARDGQPRETQYF. DNA of the CDR3: TGCAGTGCCAGGGACGGACAACCCCGGGAGACCCAGTACTTC.